This T cell receptor beta chain was found in a study of T cell clonality in common variable immunodeficiency. This clone was seen at least ten times. Its antigen is currently unknown. With the read ending 3 residues before the CDR3 end, the germline J gene is used to fill in that end. Points from the study as a whole: Fewer TCRbeta clones were shared among CVID subjects than controls. CVID subjects showed higher TCRbeta clonality than healthy controls. Links between repertoire features and CVID complications were heterogeneity-limited.

Repertoires were generated with immunoSEQ multiplex PCR, while TCRdb's copy carries only in-frame clones and drops some. In total the sample includes about 81,000 clones, none of them seen once. CDR3 length: 15 amino acids. CDR1 is SGHRS and CDR2 is YFSETQ in the germline V gene. V gave up 2 bases and J gave up 0 bases, with 9 bases separating them. The sequenced sample was peripheral blood mononuclear cells. This sequence originates from a person aged 18 to 70 in good health. This rearrangement joins TRBV5-1 to TRBJ2-1, with a weak D call TRBD1 (5 bases). The DNA read from the CDR3 is TGCGCCAGCAGCTTTTGGGGCTACTCCTACAATGAG. Translated: CASSFWGYSYNE. The whole CDR3 protein is CASSFWGYSYNEQFF.